This T cell receptor (beta chain) stems from a study of OX40 agonist ivuxolimab in advanced cancers. About the study: Six ivuxolimab dose levels, 0.01 to 10 mg/kg, were given intravenously every 2 weeks. Study-wide findings and caveats: CD8+ T cells were the subset that, on average, had more expanded clones than CD4+.

Patients were excluded for autoimmune disease history or systemic immunosuppression. TCRdb's table, derived via immunoSEQ multiplex PCR, lists solely in-frame clones and lacks some. The sample holds roughly 67,000 clones, 80% to 90% seen once. Comments on this clone: Its antigen is unidentified.

Germline CDR1 MNHNY, CDR2 SVGAGI (reference sequence). CDR3 length equals 16 residues. Trimming took off 2 bases at V and 4 bases at J, with 15 bases between the two ends. Sequencing was performed on CD4+ or CD8+ T cells sorted from blood, taken in a trial of the OX40 agonist ivuxolimab. The clonotype originates from an adult with an advanced solid tumor such as melanoma, head and neck, liver or kidney cancer. J is TRBJ1-3 and V is TRBV6-6; D perhaps matches TRBD1 (5 bases). In nucleotides, the CDR3 is TGTGCCAGCAGTTACGACCGGGGGGGGAACGGAAACACCATATATTTT. Translating gives CASSYDRGGNGNTIYF.